Described below is a single T cell receptor beta chain sequence and its context. The antigen remains undetermined. The data stem from a study of OX40 agonist ivuxolimab in advanced cancers. In germline, CDR1 is SGHTA, CDR2 FQGNSA. This CDR3 is 16 amino acids long. The trim removed 4 bases at V and 5 bases at J, leaving 7 bases unmatched. Study findings and constraints: CD4+ T cells averaged fewer expanded clones than CD8+ T cells.

TCRdb's copy holds only in-frame clones and misses some; the assay was immunoSEQ multiplex PCR. The table shows 45,000 to 60,000 clones, with over 75% occurring only once. The receptor comes from an adult with an advanced solid tumor such as melanoma, head and neck, liver or kidney cancer. V and J are TRBV7-2 and TRBJ1-5, with TRBD1 matching 11 bases. Source: CD4+ or CD8+ T cells sorted from blood, taken in a trial of the OX40 agonist ivuxolimab. Written as DNA, the CDR3 is TGTGCCAGCAGCTCAGGACAGGGGGCGACTTATCAGCCCCAGCATTTT. This encodes CASSSGQGATYQPQHF.